These T cell receptor beta chains were read from a single sample in a study of blood T cell repertoires in COVID-19. TCRdb keeps only in-frame clones here, not all; method: immunoSEQ multiplex PCR. The profile shows around 42,000 clones, approximately 85% of them singletons. What was sequenced was peripheral blood. These receptors came from a woman between 65 and 79 years old in a cohort sampled during active COVID-19. Both conserved end residues are part of each CDR3. D genes are given only for firm matches. Expanded clones get a size class; other rows say once, few or many, or leave the size out.

abundance	v_gene	j_gene	d_gene	len	CDR3aa	CDR3nt
NA	TRBV18	TRBJ1-4	TRBD1	20	CASSPLRIQGAAPTNEKLFF	TGTGCCAGCTCACCCCTAAGGATACAGGGGGCAGCACCAACTAATGAAAAACTGTTTTTT
NA	TRBV14	TRBJ2-5	TRBD1	17	CASSQEGTGGGGETQYF	TGTGCCAGCAGCCAAGAGGGGACAGGGGGCGGAGGAGAGACCCAGTACTTC
NA	TRBV20-1	TRBJ1-1	TRBD1	17	CSASRLGDSTMNTEAFF	TGCAGTGCTAGTCGGTTGGGGGACAGTACCATGAACACTGAAGCTTTCTTT
NA	TRBV11-1	TRBJ2-7	TRBD2	15	CASSQGAGGTYEQYF	TGTGCCAGCAGCCAAGGGGCGGGGGGGACCTACGAGCAGTACTTC
NA	TRBV29-1	TRBJ2-7	NA	13	CSVEVGDSYEQYF	TGCAGCGTTGAGGTTGGGGACTCTTACGAGCAGTACTTC
NA	TRBV18	TRBJ2-3	NA	17	CASSPTGLPSSTDTQYF	TGTGCCAGCTCACCTACGGGTCTTCCTTCTAGCACAGATACGCAGTATTTT
NA	TRBV28	TRBJ1-2	TRBD1	15	CASSPGQGANYGYTF	TGTGCCAGCAGTCCGGGACAGGGGGCTAACTATGGCTACACCTTC
NA	TRBV11-2	TRBJ2-5	TRBD2	17	CASSQPWTSGHGETQYF	TGTGCCAGCAGCCAACCCTGGACTAGCGGGCATGGAGAGACCCAGTACTTC
NA	TRBV5-4	TRBJ2-1	TRBD2	18	CASSLVADVAGGRNEQFF	TGTGCCAGCAGCTTGGTAGCCGACGTAGCGGGAGGTAGAAATGAGCAGTTCTTC
NA	TRBV7-8	TRBJ1-1	TRBD1	13	CASSTRTGAEAFF	TGTGCCAGCAGCACCCGGACAGGGGCTGAAGCTTTCTTT
NA	TRBV4-3	TRBJ1-1	NA	13	CASSQVRGTEAFF	TGCGCCAGCAGCCAAGTCAGGGGAACTGAAGCTTTCTTT
NA	TRBV24-1	TRBJ2-2	TRBD2	16	CATSSTTSGRTGELFF	TGTGCCACCAGTTCTACCACTAGCGGGAGGACCGGGGAGCTGTTTTTT
NA	TRBV19	TRBJ2-6	NA	16	CATATAPLSGANVLTF	TGTGCCACAGCGACAGCCCCTCTCTCTGGGGCCAACGTCCTGACTTTC
NA	TRBV25-1	TRBJ1-6	TRBD1	13	CASRRGQASPLHF	TGTGCCAGCAGGAGGGGGCAGGCTTCACCCCTCCACTTT
NA	TRBV28	TRBJ1-1	NA	15	CASSLNQGLNTEAFF	TGTGCCAGCAGTTTAAACCAGGGCTTAAACACTGAAGCTTTCTTT
NA	TRBV9	TRBJ1-1	TRBD1	15	CASSTLDRGVTEAFF	TGTGCCAGCAGCACACTGGACAGGGGGGTCACTGAAGCTTTCTTT
NA	TRBV7-7	TRBJ2-3	NA	13	CASSLAYTDTQYF	TGTGCTAGCAGCTTAGCGTACACAGATACGCAGTATTTT
NA	TRBV6-5	TRBJ1-4	NA	14	CASIRRTGSEKLFF	TGTGCCAGCATTAGGCGGACCGGGAGTGAAAAACTGTTTTTT
NA	TRBV14	TRBJ2-7	TRBD2	16	CASLAGTSGRSYEQYF	TGTGCCAGCCTCGCCGGGACTAGCGGGAGATCCTACGAGCAGTACTTC
NA	TRBV5-4	TRBJ1-1	TRBD1	14	CASSLLGQGTEAFF	TGTGCCAGCAGCTTATTAGGACAGGGCACTGAAGCTTTCTTT
NA	TRBV4-2	TRBJ2-3	TRBD2	20	CASSRENRGGTSGSTDTQYF	TGTGCCAGCAGCCGAGAAAACCGGGGGGGGACTAGCGGGAGCACAGATACGCAGTATTTT
NA	TRBV10-3	TRBJ2-1	TRBD2	17	CAISAGSGTSFVNEQFF	TGTGCCATCAGTGCAGGGTCCGGGACTAGTTTTGTGAATGAGCAGTTCTTC
NA	TRBV5-1	TRBJ2-4	TRBD1	15	CASSWETGSKNIQYF	TGCGCCAGCAGCTGGGAGACAGGGAGTAAAAACATTCAGTACTTC
NA	TRBV7-9	TRBJ2-5	TRBD1	15	CASSSGQGAGETQYF	TGTGCCAGCAGCTCGGGACAGGGGGCAGGGGAGACCCAGTACTTC
NA	TRBV7-2	TRBJ2-2	TRBD2	16	CASSSYSGSNTGELFF	TGTGCCAGCAGCTCCTATAGCGGGAGTAACACCGGGGAGCTGTTTTTT
NA	TRBV4-1	TRBJ2-5	NA	14	CASSLSSAQETQYF	TGCGCCAGCAGCCTTTCTAGCGCACAAGAGACCCAGTACTTC
NA	TRBV5-6	TRBJ1-2	TRBD1	14	CASSQMGTAYGYTF	TGTGCCAGCAGCCAGATGGGGACAGCCTATGGCTACACCTTC
NA	TRBV28	TRBJ1-1	NA	13	CASSIYRNTEAFF	TGTGCCAGCAGCATATACAGGAACACTGAAGCTTTCTTT
NA	TRBV6-6	TRBJ2-5	TRBD2	16	CASSNHPGLPQETQYF	TGTGCCAGCAGTAACCATCCGGGACTACCCCAAGAGACCCAGTACTTC
NA	TRBV6-6	TRBJ2-7	TRBD2	15	CASRSPSGRSYEQYF	TGTGCCAGCAGATCCCCTAGCGGGAGGTCTTACGAGCAGTACTTC
NA	TRBV7-7	TRBJ2-5	NA	13	CASSLFAGETQYF	TGTGCCAGCAGCTTATTCGCGGGGGAGACCCAGTACTTC
NA	TRBV7-8	TRBJ2-5	TRBD1	14	CASSSSDRDGTQYF	TGTGCCAGCAGCTCCTCAGACAGGGACGGGACCCAGTACTTC
NA	TRBV20-1	TRBJ2-7	TRBD2	14	CSASGLAGVGEQYF	TGCAGTGCTAGTGGGCTAGCGGGAGTGGGCGAGCAGTACTTC
once	TRBV6-5	TRBJ2-2	NA	16	CASSYALAESTGELFF	TGTGCCAGCAGTTACGCCCTAGCCGAATCCACCGGGGAGCTGTTTTTT
NA	TRBV5-4	TRBJ2-1	TRBD2	15	CASSLLGTIYNEQFF	TGTGCCAGCAGCTTGCTCGGGACTATCTACAATGAGCAGTTCTTC
NA	TRBV19	TRBJ2-3	NA	14	CASMISGSTDTQYF	TGTGCCAGTATGATAAGCGGCAGCACAGATACGCAGTATTTT
NA	TRBV12-1	TRBJ2-3	NA	21	CASSFALDRGQTHGSTDTQYF	TGTGCCAGCAGCTTTGCGTTAGACAGGGGGCAAACCCACGGAAGCACAGATACGCAGTATTTT
few	TRBV28	TRBJ1-1	TRBD1	15	CASSPNRGRGTEAFF	TGTGCCAGCAGCCCAAACAGGGGGCGAGGCACTGAAGCTTTCTTT
NA	TRBV5-5	TRBJ2-4	TRBD2	19	CASSPRRTTTSGTQNIQYF	TGTGCCAGCAGCCCACGACGAACGACCACTAGCGGGACACAAAACATTCAGTACTTC